The 23 T cell receptor beta chains given below trace back to one sample, sequenced in a study of T cells after yellow fever vaccination. TCRdb recomputed calls from the 5' RACE reads with MiXCR, one row per CDR3 protein. This repertoire shows some 200,000 distinct CDR3 sequences, approximately 3.2% found once; its top ten account for around 3.3%. The specimen comprised CD4+ T cells sorted from PBMCs, sampled 10 days after the yellow fever booster vaccination. Source of these receptors: a man aged 18 to 30 who received the YFV17D yellow fever vaccine.

This clonotype has at least ten counts. Germline and junction disagree at one end, which may indicate a read error. The rearrangement joins TRBV20-1 to TRBJ1-2, with a weak D call TRBD1 (5 bases). CDR1 is DFQATT and CDR2 is SNEGSKA in the germline V gene (reference sequence). The CDR3 spans 9 residues. The CDR3 DNA sequence: TGCAGTGCTAGAGCCCGGGACGACTTC. Its translation: CSARARDDF.

This clonotype was observed at least ten times. The rearrangement links TRBV12-3 or TRBV12-4 to TRBJ1-5; 7 bases map to TRBD1. The CDR3 totals 13 residues. V shed 8 bases, J shed 9 bases, and the junction held 10 bases outside the gene matches. Written as DNA, the CDR3 is TGTGCCAGCGGGCGAGCAGGGGGTCCGCCCCAGCATTTT. It yields the protein CASGRAGGPPQHF.

This clonotype was observed a handful of times. V and J are TRBV9 and TRBJ2-2; 10 positions match TRBD1. In germline, CDR1 is SGDLS, CDR2 YYNGEE. There are 18 residues in the CDR3. The J segment lost 2 bases and the V segment lost 0 bases, leaving 7 bases of the junction unmatched. The CDR3 sequence: CASSVEFGTGANTGELFF. The DNA for the CDR3 is TGTGCCAGCAGCGTAGAATTTGGGACAGGGGCAAACACCGGGGAGCTGTTTTTT.

The rearrangement uses TRBV5-5 and TRBJ1-1; 8 bases fit TRBD1. CDR1 and CDR2 from the germline V gene are SGHKS and YYEKEE (reference sequence). The CDR3 is 14 amino acids. The V gene end was trimmed by 4 bases and the J gene end by 4 bases; junction bases not matched to a gene: 6. The CDR3 nucleotides are TGTGCCAGCAGCCGTGGACAGGGACTCACTGAAGCTTTCTTT. It specifies CASSRGQGLTEAFF.

V is TRBV4-2 and J is TRBJ2-5; D is possibly TRBD2 (6 bases). The germline V and J ends were trimmed by 3 bases and 2 bases, with 16 bases remaining between them. The CDR3 runs 16 residues. The V gene's germline CDR1 is LGHNA and CDR2 YNFKEQ. DNA for the CDR3: TGTGCCAGCAGCCATCCCCTTGGAGGGGCGCAAGAGACCCAGTACTTC. Translation: CASSHPLGGAQETQYF.

The chain employs TRBV20-1 and TRBJ2-7, with unresolved D. Trimming removed 3 bases from V and 1 base from J, with 16 bases in between. The CDR3 extends over 15 amino acids. From germline, CDR1 is DFQATT and CDR2 SNEGSKA (reference sequence). The CDR3 region is CSAREPGSRSYEQYF. The CDR3 nucleotides are TGCAGTGCTAGGGAGCCCGGATCCCGGTCCTACGAGCAGTACTTC.

The chain recombines TRBV4-2 with TRBJ2-5; the D gene is possibly TRBD1 (6 bases). The V gene lost 3 bases and the J gene lost 5 bases, with 16 bases spanning the gap. The CDR3 contains 15 residues. Germline values: CDR1 LGHNA, CDR2 YNFKEQ. The CDR3 loop reads CASSQATGWRETQYF. The CDR3 DNA reads TGTGCCAGCAGCCAGGCCACAGGGTGGCGGGAGACCCAGTACTTC.

Many counts were recorded for this clonotype. The chain combines TRBV7-2 with TRBJ2-7; 9 nucleotides align to TRBD1. V was pared by 1 base and J by 2 bases, with 3 bases of the junction left unmatched. Germline V gene lookup returns CDR1 SGHTA and CDR2 FQGNSA. The CDR3 has 15 amino acids. This CDR3 is CASSLEGQGTYEQYF. The CDR3 coding sequence is TGTGCCAGCAGCTTAGAGGGACAGGGAACCTACGAGCAGTACTTC.

In this sample, this clonotype turned up many times. The chain is built from TRBV12-3 or TRBV12-4 and TRBJ1-2; TRBD1 matches 7 bases. The CDR3 has 12 amino acids. Trimming took 5 bases from V and 4 from J; bases not matched to a gene: 1. CDR3 coding DNA: TGTGCCAGCAGTCGGGACAGCTATGGCTACACCTTC. Amino acids: CASSRDSYGYTF.

This clonotype has more than one count but fewer than ten. The CDR3 sequence: CATSDPWTENYTF. For the CDR3, the DNA is TGTGCCACCAGTGACCCCTGGACGGAAAACTACACCTTC. This chain uses TRBV24-1 with TRBJ1-2; the D is unclear. This CDR3 spans 13 amino acids. V shed 4 bases and J shed 10 bases, with 15 bases lying between them. Germline V gives CDR1 KGHDR, CDR2 SFDVKD.

V and J are TRBV2 and TRBJ2-2; D call uncertain. The germline V and J ends were trimmed by 1 base and 6 bases, with 9 bases remaining between them. The CDR3 consists of 14 residues. Germline assignment: CDR1 SNHLY and CDR2 FYNNEI. The chain's CDR3 is CASSEDGAAGELFF. The CDR3, as DNA: TGTGCCAGCAGTGAAGATGGCGCTGCCGGGGAGCTGTTTTTT.

This clonotype was seen only a few times. The gene calls are TRBV18 and TRBJ2-3; D is unclear. Per germline, CDR1 KGHSH and CDR2 LQKENI. V was cut by 5 bases and J by 2 bases, with 14 bases left in between. This CDR3 comprises 15 residues. The CDR3 sequence is CASSVSGRITDTQYF. CDR3 in DNA: TGTGCCAGCTCAGTTTCGGGCCGAATCACAGATACGCAGTATTTT.

The V gene is TRBV28, the J gene TRBJ2-2; D possibly corresponds to TRBD2 (6 bases). Germline V CDR1 and CDR2: MDHEN, SYDVKM. Trimming removed 10 bases from V and 4 bases from J, with 16 bases in between. The CDR3 runs to 14 residues. The CDR3 nucleotides are TGTGCCATCTCCTGGAGGGCGGTCACCGGGGAGCTGTTTTTT. Amino acids: CAISWRAVTGELFF.

This clonotype was observed at least ten times. The chain couples TRBV4-3 to TRBJ2-5, with no clear D. The CDR3 is 13 residues long. Germline CDR1 LGHNA, CDR2 YSLEER. The V gene lost 0 bases and the J gene lost 3 bases, with 5 bases spanning the gap. The CDR3 DNA follows: TGCGCCAGCAGCCAAGATTTAGAAGAGACCCAGTACTTC. Translating it yields CASSQDLEETQYF.

This sequence joins TRBV10-3 and TRBJ2-5, with D tentatively TRBD1 or TRBD2 (5 bases each). The V end lost 3 bases, the J end lost 5 bases, and 10 bases lay between the germline ends. The CDR3 totals 13 residues. Germline V gene lookup returns CDR1 ENHRY and CDR2 SYGVKD. In DNA, the CDR3 is TGTGCCATCAGTGATTCAGGGACGGAGACCCAGTACTTC. Translation gives CAISDSGTETQYF.

This clonotype came up a few times. The junction departs from the called germline gene at one end, perhaps through a read error. The V gene is TRBV7-7, the J gene TRBJ1-5; D gene uncertain. The CDR3 runs 19 residues. The germline V gene encodes CDR1 SSHAT and CDR2 FNYEAQ (reference sequence). This CDR3 is CASSLVGAGLSEPNQPQHF. CDR3 in DNA: TGTGCTAGCAGCTTAGTTGGCGCAGGACTCTCGGAACCCAATCAGCCCCAGCATTTT.

In this sample, this clonotype turned up many times. The chain links TRBV7-3 to TRBJ2-2; D call uncertain. Germline CDR1 reads SGHTA; CDR2 reads FQGTGA. The CDR3 totals 12 residues. Trimming cost V 5 bases and J 8 bases, with 9 bases left between them. The CDR3 sequence: CASSQARGELFF. The CDR3 DNA reads as TGTGCCAGCAGCCAAGCTCGAGGGGAGCTGTTTTTT.

This clonotype came up many times. V gene TRBV11-2 combines with J gene TRBJ2-2; the D is unclear. V was trimmed by 8 bases and J by 5 bases, leaving 6 bases between them. Germline V gene sequence: CDR1 SGHAT, CDR2 FQNNGV. This CDR3 has 11 residues. This CDR3 is CASGATGELFF. The CDR3 DNA follows: TGTGCCAGCGGAGCGACCGGGGAGCTGTTTTTT.

This clonotype has at least ten counts. The chain uses TRBV3-1 and TRBJ2-7; 8 bases line up with TRBD1. V trimming: 2 bases; J trimming: 2 bases; junction bases outside the gene matches: 8. Germline loops: CDR1 LGHDT, CDR2 YNNKEL (reference sequence). This CDR3 spans 16 amino acids. The DNA for the CDR3 is TGTGCCAGCAGCCAATCGACAGGGGCCATTACCTACGAGCAGTACTTC. It is translated as CASSQSTGAITYEQYF.

This clonotype was counted many times. The chain is built from TRBV6-6 and TRBJ1-1, with D hard to call. The V end lost 0 bases, the J end lost 4 bases, and 15 bases lay between the germline ends. Germline values: CDR1 MNHNY, CDR2 SVGAGI (reference sequence). This CDR3 spans 16 amino acids. CDR3 sequence: CASSYSKGSLGTEAFF. CDR3 DNA: TGTGCCAGCAGTTACTCGAAGGGCAGTTTGGGCACTGAAGCTTTCTTT.

In this sample, this clonotype turned up many times. V is TRBV7-9 and J is TRBJ2-4; TRBD2 matches at 7 bases. CDR3 length: 15 residues. Germline V gene lookup returns CDR1 SEHNR and CDR2 FQNEAQ (reference sequence). With 4 bases clipped from V and 9 bases from J, the junction kept 12 bases outside the gene matches. CDR3 coding DNA: TGTGCCAGCAGCTCTAGGGTGCTGGGGGGGGGCATTCAGTACTTC. The encoded protein is CASSSRVLGGGIQYF. The full variable domain, its missing parts supplied by reference TRBV7-9 and TRBJ2-4, is DTGVSQNPRHKITKRGQNVTFRCDPISEHNRLYWYRQTLGQGPEFLTYFQNEAQLEKSRLLSDRFSAERPKGSFSTLEIQRTEQGDSAMYLCASSSRVLGGGIQYFGAGTRLSVL.

This clonotype was recorded many times. The genes are TRBV5-4 and TRBJ2-1, with D hard to call. Trimming removed 0 bases at V and 0 bases at J, with 10 bases between. Germline V CDR1 and CDR2: SGHNT, YYREEE (reference sequence). This CDR3 is 16 amino acids long. The CDR3 sequence is CASSLAGPSSYNEQFF. The DNA for the CDR3 is TGTGCCAGCAGCTTGGCCGGTCCCAGCTCCTACAATGAGCAGTTCTTC.

This clonotype was recorded many times. The chain links TRBV12-5 to TRBJ1-3, with D possibly being TRBD1 (5 bases). V was pared by 7 bases and J by 4 bases, with 17 bases between. The CDR3 totals 15 residues. Germline values: CDR1 LGHNT, CDR2 FRNRAP. The CDR3 DNA follows: TGTGCTAGTGCCCCGGGGCCGGCTGGAGGAAACACCATATATTTT. It codes for CASAPGPAGGNTIYF.